This T cell receptor (beta chain) came from a study of OX40 agonist ivuxolimab in advanced cancers. Clones were sequenced by immunoSEQ multiplex PCR, and TCRdb holds only the in-frame ones, with some missing. The top ten hold over 0.95% of the sample, which has roughly 59,000 clones, around 85% seen once. V was clipped by 0 bases and J by 3 bases; unmatched bases: 6. The germline V gene encodes CDR1 SGHRS and CDR2 YFSETQ. The length of the CDR3 is 16 residues. The V and J genes are TRBV5-1 and TRBJ2-3; TRBD2 matches 8 bases. This sequence was found in an adult with an advanced solid tumor such as melanoma, head and neck, liver or kidney cancer. Sample: CD4+ or CD8+ T cells sorted from blood, taken in a trial of the OX40 agonist ivuxolimab. The CDR3 is CASSLASSGGTDTQYF. For the CDR3, the DNA is TGCGCCAGCAGCTTGGCTTCGTCGGGGGGGACAGATACGCAGTATTTT.